This entry lists 32 T cell receptor beta chains sequenced from one sample in a study of blood T cell repertoires in COVID-19 (dated by TCRdb to about 2020). The library was prepared using the immunoSEQ multiplex PCR assay. TCRdb took this table from immuneACCESS and kept in-frame rearrangements with V and J called. Such tables lack part of the clones; where checked against another copy, unresolved V genes explain under half of the gap, and the rest is unexplained. The sample includes roughly 50,000 clones, with approximately 88% observed a single time. Approximately 54% of the sample rests with the top ten. The sample was peripheral blood. Source of these receptors: a man in his 70s with acute or convalescent COVID-19.

The chain links TRBV10-1 to TRBJ2-2; no reliable D call. Trimming shortened V by 4 bases and J by 6 bases, and 9 bases separated the two germline ends. The CDR3 extends over 13 amino acids. The germline V gene encodes CDR1 WNHNN and CDR2 SYGVQD (reference sequence). In DNA, the CDR3 is TGCGCCAGCAGTGCTTCGAGTCCCGGGGAGCTGTTTTTT. As protein: CASSASSPGELFF.

The rearrangement links TRBV27 to TRBJ1-2; no clear D gene. The V gene's germline CDR1 is MNHEY and CDR2 SMNVEV (reference sequence). This CDR3 is 16 amino acids long. Deletions cut 8 bases from V and 0 bases from J, with 19 bases between. The CDR3 DNA sequence: TGTGCCAGCCGGCAGGCCGGTATCTCAGCTAACTATGGCTACACCTTC. This codes for CASRQAGISANYGYTF.

The rearrangement uses TRBV27 and TRBJ1-2, with TRBD1 identical over 9 bases. CDR3 length: 17 amino acids. Germline loops: CDR1 MNHEY, CDR2 SMNVEV (reference sequence). The junction had 14 bases not matched to a gene; V was cut back by 3 bases and J by 6 bases. CDR3: CASSFLPDRGIFDGYTF. CDR3 DNA sequence: TGTGCCAGCAGTTTCCTCCCGGACAGGGGAATTTTTGATGGCTACACCTTC.

In this sample, this clone turned up once. The V and J genes are TRBV5-1 and TRBJ2-5; D remains unclear. V lost 5 bases and J 3 bases, leaving 11 bases between the germline ends. CDR3 length: 13 amino acids. CDR1 SGHRS and CDR2 YFSETQ come from the germline V gene. As DNA, the CDR3 is TGCGCCAGCAGTGATCGGGTGGAAGAGACCCAGTACTTC. Its protein is CASSDRVEETQYF.

This chain joins TRBV7-8 and TRBJ1-2; 7 bases are a match to TRBD1. The CDR3 length is 13 residues. The J segment lost 3 bases and the V segment lost 5 bases, leaving 3 bases of the junction unmatched. The germline V gene encodes CDR1 SGHVS and CDR2 FQNEAQ. The DNA of the CDR3 is TGTGCCAGCAGCACCGACAGGGACTATGGCTACACCTTC. Translated, it gives CASSTDRDYGYTF.

The chain couples TRBV13 to TRBJ1-2; 7 bases fit TRBD1. After removal of 5 bases from V and 2 bases from J, the junction contained 2 bases not matched to a gene. CDR3 length: 13 amino acids. Germline V gives CDR1 PRHDT, CDR2 FYEKMQ (reference sequence). DNA of the CDR3: TGTGCCAGCAGCATGGGACAGAACTATGGCTACACCTTC. Its protein product is CASSMGQNYGYTF.

This chain connects TRBV10-3 to TRBJ1-4; possible D gene TRBD1, 6 bases. The CDR3 spans 13 residues. V shed 10 bases and J shed 6 bases, with 15 bases lying between them. CDR1 is ENHRY, CDR2 SYGVKD, per germline. Here the CDR3 DNA reads TGTGCCACCCGGACAGTTCGTGATGAAAAACTGTTTTTT. Protein product: CATRTVRDEKLFF.

V usage is TRBV3-1 (or the pseudogene TRBV3-2) and J usage is TRBJ2-7; D gene unclear. This CDR3 contains 12 residues. CDR1 and CDR2 from the germline V gene are LGHDT and YNNKEL (reference sequence). The V end lost 2 bases, the J end lost 7 bases, and 9 bases lay between the germline ends. CDR3: CASSQPSREQYF. CDR3 nucleotide sequence: TGTGCCAGCAGCCAACCGTCTCGGGAGCAGTACTTC.

This chain joins TRBV29-1 and TRBJ1-2; a possible D gene is TRBD1 (5 bases). Germline V gives CDR1 SQVTM, CDR2 ANQGSEA. This CDR3 comprises 13 residues. V lost 2 bases, J lost 7 bases, and 14 bases lay in between. The CDR3 bases are TGCAGCGTTGAAACCAGGAGGGGCGGTGGCTACACCTTC. Translation: CSVETRRGGGYTF.

V gene TRBV5-1 combines with J gene TRBJ2-7, with D uncertain. CDR1 and CDR2 (germline): SGHRS, YFSETQ. Trimming shortened V by 5 bases and J by 6 bases, and 15 bases separated the two germline ends. CDR3 length: 13 amino acids. In DNA, the CDR3 is TGCGCCAGCAGTTACGGTTCACTCCCCGAGCAGTACTTC. Residues: CASSYGSLPEQYF.

V usage is TRBV2 and J usage is TRBJ1-5, with D perhaps matching TRBD1 (5 bases). The CDR3 spans 12 residues. The V end was cut by 6 bases, the J end by 3 bases, with 6 bases between. Germline assignment: CDR1 SNHLY and CDR2 FYNNEI. The CDR3 loop is CASSRDNQPQHF. CDR3 nucleotide sequence: TGTGCCAGCAGCAGGGACAATCAGCCCCAGCATTTT. The variable domain in full, completed from reference TRBV2 and TRBJ1-5, reads EPEVTQTPSHQVTQMGQEVILRCVPISNHLYFYWYRQILGQKVEFLVSFYNNEISEKSEIFDDQFSVERPDGSNFTLKIRSTKLEDSAMYFCASSRDNQPQHFGDGTRLSIL.

CDR3 region: CASSQDITPNYGYTF. The CDR3, as DNA: TGCGCCAGCAGCCAAGATATAACACCTAACTATGGCTACACCTTC. The V call is TRBV4-3, the J call TRBJ1-2; D ambiguous. The V gene lost 0 bases and the J gene lost 0 bases, with 8 bases spanning the gap. This CDR3 has 15 residues. Germline V gives CDR1 LGHNA, CDR2 YSLEER.

This sequence joins TRBV5-1 and TRBJ2-7, with TRBD1 as a possible D gene (5 bases). The ends were cut back, 2 bases at V and 6 bases at J, with 12 bases in the middle. CDR3 length: 13 amino acids. Germline CDR1 SGHRS, CDR2 YFSETQ. CDR3 residues: CASSLRTSGEQYF. CDR3 in DNA: TGCGCCAGCAGCTTAAGGACATCGGGCGAGCAGTACTTC.

The V call is TRBV10-3, the J call TRBJ2-7, with 7 bases fitting TRBD1. J lost 5 bases, V lost 6 bases, and 13 bases had no gene match. Germline values: CDR1 ENHRY, CDR2 SYGVKD. CDR3 size: 15 residues. The CDR3 sequence is CAIRPDRVIIDEQYF. Written as DNA, the CDR3 is TGTGCCATCAGACCCGACAGGGTGATTATTGACGAGCAGTACTTC.

The chain's CDR3 is CSASRGRDQPQHF. The CDR3 DNA follows: TGCAGTGCCAGTCGGGGTAGGGATCAGCCCCAGCATTTT. The chain employs TRBV20-1 and TRBJ1-5; D is undetermined. V lost 6 bases, J lost 5 bases, and 14 bases lay in between. Germline CDR1 DFQATT, CDR2 SNEGSKA (reference sequence). The CDR3 sequence is 13 residues long.

This rearrangement joins TRBV28 to TRBJ1-2; 9 nucleotides agree with TRBD1. This CDR3 is built from 14 residues. V lost 4 bases, J lost 8 bases, and 8 bases stayed unmatched. CDR1 MDHEN and CDR2 SYDVKM come from the germline V gene. The DNA for the CDR3 is TGTGCCAGCAGTTCGCAAGACAGGGGGGGAGGCTACACCTTC. Protein: CASSSQDRGGGYTF.

The chain is built from TRBV4-2 and TRBJ2-7; no clear D. From germline, CDR1 is LGHNA and CDR2 YNFKEQ. V was shortened by 4 bases and J by 4 bases, with 14 bases between the two germline ends. The length of the CDR3 is 14 residues. The CDR3 spells CASSRTGLRYEQYF. DNA of the CDR3: TGTGCCAGCAGCCGCACCGGTTTACGATACGAGCAGTACTTC.

The chain couples TRBV29-1 to TRBJ2-6; TRBD2 is a possible D gene (6 bases). Germline CDR1 SQVTM, CDR2 ANQGSEA. With 6 bases removed from V and 0 bases from J, the gap between germline ends came to 15 bases. This CDR3 contains 16 residues. CDR3 nucleotide sequence: TGCAGCGTCAGACGGGCGGGGTACTCTGGGGCCAACGTCCTGACTTTC. This translates into CSVRRAGYSGANVLTF.

The chain links TRBV18 to TRBJ1-5; D is unresolved. This CDR3 contains 15 residues. Per the germline V gene, CDR1 is KGHSH and CDR2 is LQKENI. Trimming removed 3 bases from V and 6 bases from J, with 15 bases in between. CDR3 sequence: CASSPLGEGSQPQHF. The CDR3 coding sequence is TGTGCCAGCTCACCCCTAGGCGAGGGAAGTCAGCCCCAGCATTTT.

J is TRBJ1-1 and V is TRBV6-4; TRBD1 might be the D (6 bases). The CDR3 spans 13 residues. V lost 3 bases, J lost 9 bases, and 14 bases lay in between. Per germline, CDR1 MRHNA and CDR2 SNTAGT. The CDR3 is CASSEDAGQKAFF. Written as DNA, the CDR3 is TGTGCCAGCAGTGAAGATGCTGGACAGAAAGCTTTCTTT.

This chain joins TRBV30 and TRBJ2-5, with 11 bases matching TRBD2. CDR3 length: 14 residues. The germline V gene encodes CDR1 GTSNPN and CDR2 SVGIG (reference sequence). Trimming at V came to 0 bases and at J to 6 bases, leaving 3 bases not matched to a gene. The DNA for the CDR3 is TGTGCCTGGAGTGTAGGGACTAGCGGAAAGACCCAGTACTTC. Amino acid sequence: CAWSVGTSGKTQYF.

This rearrangement joins TRBV7-9 to TRBJ1-3, with 8 bases fitting TRBD1. The CDR3 consists of 15 residues. CDR1 and CDR2 from the germline V gene are SEHNR and FQNEAQ (reference sequence). V dropped 7 bases and J dropped 0; count of bases not matched to a gene: 5. CDR3 amino acids: CASNPQGASGNTIYF. The CDR3 DNA is TGTGCCAGCAACCCCCAGGGGGCCTCTGGAAACACCATATATTTT. The full variable domain, rest sourced from reference TRBV7-9 and TRBJ1-3, is DTGVSQNPRHKITKRGQNVTFRCDPISEHNRLYWYRQTLGQGPEFLTYFQNEAQLEKSRLLSDRFSAERPKGSFSTLEIQRTEQGDSAMYLCASNPQGASGNTIYFGEGSWLTVV.

This chain joins TRBV30 and TRBJ1-3; no clear D. This CDR3 contains 15 residues. V was shortened by 3 bases and J by 0 bases, with 12 bases between the two germline ends. Germline V gene lookup returns CDR1 GTSNPN and CDR2 SVGIG (reference sequence). CDR3 residues: CAWSPTRYSGNTIYF. CDR3 DNA sequence: TGTGCCTGGAGCCCTACCAGGTACTCTGGAAACACCATATATTTT.

In DNA, the CDR3 is TGTGCCAGCAGCCAAGATCAAGCCAGGGCGGTTGAGAGCTACACCTTC. Its protein is CASSQDQARAVESYTF. J is TRBJ1-2 and V is TRBV3-1 (or the pseudogene TRBV3-2); maybe TRBD1 (5 bases). Trimming removed 0 bases from V and 9 bases from J, with 20 bases in between. Per germline, CDR1 LGHDT and CDR2 YNNKEL (reference sequence). The CDR3 runs 16 residues.

This sequence joins TRBV6-5 and TRBJ2-7; D gene unclear. CDR1 MNHEY and CDR2 SVGAGI come from the germline V gene. V shed 2 bases and J shed 3 bases, with 11 bases lying between them. The CDR3 consists of 14 residues. The CDR3 DNA follows: TGTGCCAGCAGTTACGCAACGCCCTACTACGAGCAGTACTTC. It specifies CASSYATPYYEQYF.

This clone has just one count. The CDR3: CASSPGGGARGNQPQHF. For the CDR3, the DNA is TGTGCCAGCAGTCCGGGAGGGGGGGCAAGGGGCAATCAGCCCCAGCATTTT. The chain recombines TRBV28 with TRBJ1-5, with D perhaps matching TRBD1 (6 bases). V lost 5 bases and J lost 2, with 19 bases in between. Germline V gene sequence: CDR1 MDHEN, CDR2 SYDVKM. CDR3 length: 17 amino acids. Together with reference TRBV28 and TRBJ1-5, the CDR3 gives the full variable domain: DVKVTQSSRYLVKRTGEKVFLECVQDMDHENMFWYRQDPGLGLRLIYFSYDVKMKEKGDIPEGYSVSREKKERFSLILESASTNQTSMYLCASSPGGGARGNQPQHFGDGTRLSIL.

This chain uses TRBV11-3 with TRBJ2-3, with D maybe TRBD2 (5 bases). Looked up from germline, CDR1 is SGHNT and CDR2 is YENEEA. The CDR3 length is 12 residues. Trimming pared 5 bases from V and 6 bases from J, leaving 9 bases between. CDR3 protein: CASSLREDTQYF. The CDR3 bases are TGTGCCAGCAGCCTGAGGGAGGATACGCAGTATTTT.

The CDR3 DNA sequence: TGCGCCAGCAGCGCCCTTACGGGACAGGGGAAGGTACCCATATATTTT. Translated: CASSALTGQGKVPIYF. The gene calls are TRBV5-1 and TRBJ1-3; 10 nucleotides align to TRBD1. This CDR3 has 16 residues. Trimming took 4 bases from V and 11 from J; bases not matched to a gene: 15. Germline assignment: CDR1 SGHRS and CDR2 YFSETQ.

V and J are TRBV5-6 and TRBJ1-2; no clear D. The germline V gene has CDR1 SGHDT and CDR2 YYEEEE. Trimming removed 4 bases at V and 2 bases at J, with 9 bases between. This CDR3 contains 13 residues. The CDR3 spells CASSRRLNYGYTF. The CDR3 DNA follows: TGTGCCAGCAGCCGAAGACTGAACTATGGCTACACCTTC.

This rearrangement joins TRBV4-1 to TRBJ2-1; a weak D match, TRBD2 (6 bases). Per the germline V gene, CDR1 is MGHRA and CDR2 is YSYEKL. V lost 0 bases and J 15 bases, leaving 21 bases between the germline ends. CDR3 length: 15 residues. As DNA, the CDR3 is TGCGCCAGCAGCCAAGAAGGCGGCCGGCGGGGATCCCGGTTCTTC. It translates to CASSQEGGRRGSRFF.

The chain carries TRBV10-3 and TRBJ1-2; the D is unclear. The CDR3 has 11 residues. CDR1 and CDR2 (germline): ENHRY, SYGVKD. V gave up 2 bases and J gave up 8 bases, with 6 bases separating them. The CDR3 region has the DNA TGTGCCATCAGTGAGCGGGGAGGCTACACCTTC. This translates into CAISERGGYTF.

Only a few counts were recorded for this clone. The V and J genes are TRBV10-2 and TRBJ2-7; 14 bases are a match to TRBD2. Per germline, CDR1 WSHSY and CDR2 SAAADI. This CDR3 contains 15 residues. With V trimmed by 7 bases and J by 5 bases, 7 bases remained unmatched. In DNA, the CDR3 is TGCGCCAGCACCCGGACTAGCGGGGGGCTCAACGAGCAGTACTTC. It specifies CASTRTSGGLNEQYF.